Each of the 3 T cell receptor beta chains below was sequenced from the same sample in a study of OX40 agonist ivuxolimab in advanced cancers. Repertoires were generated with immunoSEQ multiplex PCR, while TCRdb's copy carries only in-frame clones and drops some. The data hold roughly 35,000 clones, with around 81% observed a single time. The material sequenced was CD4+ or CD8+ T cells sorted from blood, taken in a trial of the OX40 agonist ivuxolimab. Receptors originate from an adult with an advanced solid tumor such as melanoma, head and neck, liver or kidney cancer.

The genes are TRBV5-5 and TRBJ2-7; 7 bases are a match to TRBD1. The CDR3 sequence is 14 residues long. The junction had 3 bases not matched to a gene; V was cut back by 2 bases and J by 1 base. Looked up from germline, CDR1 is SGHKS and CDR2 is YYEKEE (reference sequence). The CDR3 bases are TGTGCCAGCAGCTTACAGGGGCATTCCTACGAGCAGTACTTC. Encoded protein: CASSLQGHSYEQYF. Full variable domain (outside the CDR3, taken from reference TRBV5-5 and TRBJ2-7): DAGVTQSPTHLIKTRGQQVTLRCSPISGHKSVSWYQQVLGQGPQFIFQYYEKEERGRGNFPDRFSARQFPNYSSELNVNALLLGDSALYLCASSLQGHSYEQYFGPGTRLTVT.

V gene TRBV5-6 combines with J gene TRBJ1-1, with TRBD1 as a possible D gene (5 bases). CDR1 is SGHDT and CDR2 is YYEEEE in the germline V gene. This CDR3 has 14 amino acids. Trimming shortened V by 1 base and J by 4 bases, and 11 bases separated the two germline ends. The CDR3 reads CASSLRGWATEAFF. The CDR3 DNA follows: TGTGCCAGCAGCTTGAGGGGTTGGGCCACTGAAGCTTTCTTT.

The CDR3 DNA follows: TGTGCCAGCAGCTCTCACCCCACTAGCGGCTACGAGCAGTACTTC. This sequence encodes CASSSHPTSGYEQYF. The chain employs TRBV11-1 and TRBJ2-7; 8 nucleotides line up with TRBD2. The trim removed 4 bases at V and 3 bases at J, leaving 8 bases unmatched. CDR1 is SGHAT and CDR2 is FQDESV in the germline V gene (reference sequence). This CDR3 spans 15 amino acids.